The 21 T cell receptor beta chains given below trace back to one sample, sequenced in a study of a mutant IDH1 vaccine in newly diagnosed glioma. The time point here: week 23, last vaccination. All doses held 300 ug of mutant IDH1 20-mer peptide, with topical imiquimod. Clones were read by immunoSEQ multiplex PCR, and TCRdb kept only the in-frame ones, dropping some. Of tens of thousands of clones in the sample, about 81% were seen once. For these TCRs, the target antigens are not known. This material consisted of PBMCs, taken from a glioma patient whose treatment included an IDH1 peptide vaccine. These receptors all come from a woman between 35 and 50 years old with glioma. Some clones in this sample may be carry-over from other donors' samples.

In this sample, this clone turned up many times. The J gene is TRBJ2-7, the V gene TRBV29-1; 7 bases agree with TRBD1. CDR3 length: 12 residues. Germline V CDR1 and CDR2: SQVTM, ANQGSEA. After removal of 7 bases from V and 6 bases from J, the junction contained 9 bases not matched to a gene. The CDR3 bases are TGCAGCGCCGGACAGGCCCAATCCGAGCAGTACTTC. Protein product: CSAGQAQSEQYF.

This chain links TRBV14 with TRBJ2-7; no clear D gene. V was cut by 1 base and J by 4 bases, with 8 bases left in between. Germline V gene lookup returns CDR1 SGHDN and CDR2 FVKESK. The CDR3 contains 13 residues. As DNA, the CDR3 is TGTGCCAGCAGCCAAGTTGATCGATACGAGCAGTACTTC. The encoded protein is CASSQVDRYEQYF.

The rearrangement links TRBV7-2 to TRBJ1-5; possibly TRBD1 for D (5 bases). This CDR3 comprises 15 residues. The V gene lost 5 bases and the J gene lost 0 bases, with 11 bases spanning the gap. CDR1 is SGHTA, CDR2 FQGNSA, per germline. Here the CDR3 reads CASSPNRNSNQPQHF. In DNA, the CDR3 is TGTGCCAGCAGCCCTAACAGGAATAGCAATCAGCCCCAGCATTTT.

This clone was seen a handful of times. The chain uses TRBV9 and TRBJ1-3; D may be TRBD1 (6 bases). This CDR3 spans 15 amino acids. Trimming took off 1 base at V and 0 bases at J, with 8 bases between the two ends. Looked up from germline, CDR1 is SGDLS and CDR2 is YYNGEE. The CDR3 sequence: CASSVTGNSGNTIYF. The DNA for the CDR3 is TGTGCCAGCAGCGTAACAGGGAACTCTGGAAACACCATATATTTT.

This sequence joins TRBV19 and TRBJ1-5; tentatively, D is TRBD1 (6 bases). Trimming cost V 2 bases and J 5 bases, with 7 bases left between them. Per the germline V gene, CDR1 is LNHDA and CDR2 is SQIVND (reference sequence). CDR3 length equals 13 residues. The CDR3 DNA is TGTGCCAGTAGTATATCAGGGGATCAGCCCCAGCATTTT. As protein: CASSISGDQPQHF.

The chain combines TRBV7-9 with TRBJ2-3, with D uncertain. Germline V lookup: CDR1 SEHNR, CDR2 FQNEAQ (reference sequence). V lost 2 bases, J lost 2 bases, and 11 bases lay in between. This CDR3 is 15 amino acids long. The CDR3 nucleotides read TGTGCCAGCAGCTTATGGTCTTCCCTCACAGATACGCAGTATTTT. As protein: CASSLWSSLTDTQYF.

This clone rates as medium-sized. The chain has TRBV15 and TRBJ1-1; D unresolved. In germline, CDR1 is LNHNV, CDR2 YYDKDF (reference sequence). The length of the CDR3 is 15 residues. V was cut by 6 bases and J by 0 bases, with 14 bases left in between. For the CDR3, the DNA is TGTGCCACCAGTCCAAAATCCGGCCTGAACACTGAAGCTTTCTTT. Its protein is CATSPKSGLNTEAFF. The whole variable domain, remainder taken from reference TRBV15 and TRBJ1-1, is DAMVIQNPRYQVTQFGKPVTLSCSQTLNHNVMYWYQQKSSQAPKLLFHYYDKDFNNEADTPDNFQSRRPNTSFCFLDIRSPGLGDTAMYLCATSPKSGLNTEAFFGQGTRLTVV.

This chain's CDR3 is CASSVQGAGETQYF. The CDR3 nucleotides read TGTGCCAGCAGTGTGCAGGGGGCTGGGGAGACCCAGTACTTC. The chain employs TRBV2 and TRBJ2-5; 8 positions match TRBD1. J was trimmed by 5 bases and V by 4 bases; bases with no gene match: 6. The CDR3 spans 14 residues. Germline CDR1 is SNHLY and CDR2 is FYNNEI.

The J gene is TRBJ2-5, the V gene TRBV5-4; 10 bases are shared with TRBD2. V gave up 4 bases and J gave up 2 bases; unmatched junction bases: 11. The CDR3 contains 17 residues. CDR1 SGHNT and CDR2 YYREEE come from the germline V gene (reference sequence). The CDR3 nucleotides read TGTGCCAGCAGCGCCGCCGGGACTAGCGTCTATCAAGAGACCCAGTACTTC. Protein: CASSAAGTSVYQETQYF.

The V and J genes are TRBV7-2 and TRBJ1-1, with D possibly matching TRBD1 (5 bases). The germline V gene has CDR1 SGHTA and CDR2 FQGNSA. The CDR3 length is 12 residues. The V end was cut by 5 bases, the J end by 10 bases, with 14 bases between. For the CDR3, the DNA is TGTGCCAGCAGCCGGGACCAGGGCACAGCTTTCTTT. This encodes CASSRDQGTAFF.

The chain joins TRBV5-8 to TRBJ2-5; unclear D gene. CDR3 length: 12 amino acids. Per the germline V gene, CDR1 is SGHTS and CDR2 is YDEGEE. Trimming removed 1 base from V and 4 bases from J, with 5 bases in between. The CDR3 bases are TGTGCCAGCAGCTTGCCGGGAGAGACCCAGTACTTC. Translated: CASSLPGETQYF. Based on the CDR3 plus reference TRBV5-8 and TRBJ2-5, the full variable domain is EAGVTQSPTHLIKTRGQQATLRCSPISGHTSVYWYQQALGLGLQFLLWYDEGEERNRGNFPPRFSGRQFPNYSSELNVNALELEDSALYLCASSLPGETQYFGPGTRLLVL.

Of note for this clone: At one end the junction does not follow the germline gene, possibly because of a read error. This chain connects TRBV18 to TRBJ2-7; 7 bases match TRBD1. CDR1 KGHSH and CDR2 LQKENI come from the germline V gene. The CDR3 totals 14 residues. The CDR3 region has the DNA TGTGCCAGCTCAGCACCGGGACAGCCCTACGAGCAGTACTTC. It yields the protein CASSAPGQPYEQYF.

The chain carries TRBV18 and TRBJ2-1, with 12 bases fitting TRBD2. The CDR3 is 16 amino acids. The V and J ends lost 4 bases and 4 bases, in that order; junction bases with no gene match: 5. Germline-derived CDR1 and CDR2 are KGHSH and LQKENI. The CDR3 DNA follows: TGTGCCAGCTCACTAACGCTAGCGGGGGGGTACAATGAGCAGTTCTTC. It encodes CASSLTLAGGYNEQFF. The variable domain in full, with the rest retrieved from reference TRBV18 and TRBJ2-1, is NAGVMQNPRHLVRRRGQEARLRCSPMKGHSHVYWYRQLPEEGLKFMVYLQKENIIDESGMPKERFSAEFPKEGPSILRIQQVVRGDSAAYFCASSLTLAGGYNEQFFGPGTRLTVL.

The rearrangement joins TRBV4-3 to TRBJ1-2; 10 nucleotides line up with TRBD1. Per the germline V gene, CDR1 is LGHNA and CDR2 is YSLEER. CDR3 size: 15 residues. The V segment lost 4 bases and the J segment 5 bases; nucleotides outside the gene matches: 7. Written as DNA, the CDR3 is TGCGCCAGCAGCCCGCGAAGGACAGGGGGGTATGGCTACACCTTC. Amino acid sequence: CASSPRRTGGYGYTF.

The chain has TRBV7-9 and TRBJ2-1, with D perhaps TRBD1 (7 bases). CDR1 is SEHNR and CDR2 is FQNEAQ in the germline V gene (reference sequence). CDR3 length: 15 residues. Between the trimmed V and J ends, which lost 5 bases and 4 bases, there was a span of 15 bases. CDR3: CASSNRRGPYNEQFF. DNA of the CDR3: TGTGCCAGCAGCAATAGGAGGGGGCCTTACAATGAGCAGTTCTTC.

This chain links TRBV6-5 with TRBJ2-3, with TRBD2 matching 7 bases. The CDR3 spans 16 residues. Looked up from germline, CDR1 is MNHEY and CDR2 is SVGAGI. After removal of 4 bases from V and 7 bases from J, the junction contained 14 bases not matched to a gene. The CDR3 reads CASSSHGGSAGNTQYF. In nucleotides, the CDR3 is TGTGCCAGCAGTTCACACGGGGGGTCGGCGGGAAATACGCAGTATTTT.

The chain carries TRBV5-1 and TRBJ2-5; 9 bases agree with TRBD1. The trim removed 2 bases at V and 5 bases at J, leaving 10 bases unmatched. Germline V CDR1 and CDR2: SGHRS, YFSETQ. The CDR3 spans 16 residues. The CDR3 nucleotides read TGCGCCAGCAGCTTTCGAGGACAGGGGCTTCTCGAGACCCAGTACTTC. The encoded protein is CASSFRGQGLLETQYF.

The genes are TRBV5-5 and TRBJ2-1; the D is unclear. Germline values: CDR1 SGHKS, CDR2 YYEKEE (reference sequence). V was shortened by 3 bases and J by 8 bases, with 6 bases between the two germline ends. CDR3 size: 11 residues. CDR3 loop: CASSWGHEQFF. The CDR3 bases are TGTGCCAGCAGCTGGGGTCATGAGCAGTTCTTC.

This clone was counted only a few times. The rearrangement uses TRBV7-9 and TRBJ2-5; D gene ambiguous. This CDR3 region has 12 residues. Germline CDR1 and CDR2: SEHNR and FQNEAQ (reference sequence). The ends were cut back, 1 base at V and 5 bases at J, with 5 bases in the middle. CDR3 DNA: TGTGCCAGCAGCTTAGTGATGGAGACCCAGTACTTC. Translating it yields CASSLVMETQYF.

CDR3 nucleotide sequence: TGTGCCAGCAGCTTGGAAAGGGCACACGAGCAGTACTTC. As protein: CASSLERAHEQYF. This chain uses TRBV5-4 with TRBJ2-7; D remains unclear. This CDR3 is 13 amino acids long. V gave up 0 bases and J gave up 5 bases, with 9 bases separating them. In germline, CDR1 is SGHNT, CDR2 YYREEE (reference sequence). The entire variable domain, with the rest obtained from reference TRBV5-4 and TRBJ2-7, is as follows: ETGVTQSPTHLIKTRGQQVTLRCSSQSGHNTVSWYQQALGQGPQFIFQYYREEENGRGNFPPRFSGLQFPNYSSELNVNALELDDSALYLCASSLERAHEQYFGPGTRLTVT.

The V call is TRBV7-2, the J call TRBJ2-7, with 10 bases fitting TRBD1. After removal of 6 bases from V and 2 bases from J, the junction contained 4 bases not matched to a gene. The CDR3 is made up of 14 amino acids. In germline, CDR1 is SGHTA, CDR2 FQGNSA. The CDR3 region is CASRPDRGAYEQYF. CDR3 nucleotides: TGTGCCAGCAGACCGGACAGGGGGGCCTACGAGCAGTACTTC.